The 23 T cell receptor delta chains reported below all come from one sample, sequenced in a study of delta chains in infants with herpesvirus infections. Reverse transcription of PBMC RNA used primers specific for the gamma and delta chains. TCRdb called clones from the RT-PCR reads again using CATT. This table has some 830 delta-chain clones, 35% appearing once. The starting material was peripheral blood, obtained at time point 1 of longitudinal follow-up. These receptors were taken from a human donor who was a Ugandan infant, either HIV-exposed or HIV-unexposed (not recorded which).

This clone is medium-sized in the sample. V is TRDV2 and J is TRDJ3; 11 bases are a match to TRDD3. The CDR3 totals 18 residues. J was trimmed by 0 bases and V by 2 bases; bases with no gene match: 2. Germline lookup yields CDR1 GEAIGNYY and CDR2 EKD. CDR3 DNA: TGTGCCTGTGACAATACTGGGGGATACTCCTGGGACACCCGACAGATGTTTTTC. Translated: CACDNTGGYSWDTRQMFF.

This clone is termed large. The chain links TRDV2 to TRDJ3; 8 nucleotides agree with TRDD3. There are 19 residues in the CDR3. V shed 0 bases, J shed 0 bases, and the junction held 6 bases outside the gene matches. Germline V gene data show CDR1 as GEAIGNYY and CDR2 as EKD. The CDR3 reads CACDTLLGVSSWDTRQMFF. The CDR3 region has the DNA TGTGCCTGTGACACCCTACTGGGGGTCAGCTCCTGGGACACCCGACAGATGTTTTTC.

This clone is medium-sized in the sample. The chain has TRDV2 and TRDJ3, with 13 nucleotides matching TRDD3. The J segment lost 3 bases and the V segment lost 3 bases, leaving 7 bases of the junction unmatched. This CDR3 contains 19 residues. The germline CDR1 and CDR2 sequences are GEAIGNYY and EKD. The CDR3 loop is CACDYVLGDTGWDTRQMFF. CDR3 nucleotides: TGTGCCTGTGACTACGTACTGGGGGATACGGGCTGGGACACCCGACAGATGTTTTTC.

In regard to this clone: It may be a read error: a sequence one base away is much more abundant. The rearrangement uses TRDV2 and TRDJ3; 7 nucleotides align to TRDD3. The V and J ends lost 0 bases and 4 bases, in that order; junction bases with no gene match: 11. There are 19 residues in the CDR3. Germline V gene data show CDR1 as GEAIGNYY and CDR2 as EKD. The CDR3 loop reads CACDTGDRRGTWDTRQMFF. In DNA form, the CDR3 reads TGTGCCTGTGACACCGGGGATAGACGCGGGACGTGGGACACCCGACAGATGTTTTTC.

Within the sample, this clone is large. The CDR3: CALGEGCTLGDAYTDKLIF. CDR3 sequence (DNA): TGTGCTCTTGGGGAAGGGTGCACCCTGGGGGATGCCTACACCGATAAACTCATCTTT. The chain employs TRDV1 and TRDJ1; 9 bases match TRDD3. Trimming removed 2 bases from V and 0 bases from J; junction bases left unmatched: 13. The CDR3 covers 19 residues. Germline V gene lookup returns CDR1 TSWWSYY and CDR2 QGS.

As for this clone: A far larger clone differs by one base, so this is likely a read error. This chain links TRDV2 with TRDJ1; the match to TRDD3 covers 9 bases. Germline values: CDR1 GEAIGNYY, CDR2 EKD. Trimming took 0 bases from V and 3 from J; bases not matched to a gene: 1. The length of the CDR3 is 14 residues. This CDR3 is CACDTWGYADKLIF. CDR3 bases: TGTGCCTGTGACACCTGGGGATACGCCGATAAACTCATCTTT.

This clone is judged medium-sized. V usage is TRDV2 and J usage is TRDJ3, with TRDD3 matching over 7 bases. This CDR3 is 19 amino acids long. Germline CDR1 reads GEAIGNYY; CDR2 reads EKD. V shed 2 bases, J shed 0 bases, and the junction held 9 bases outside the gene matches. The DNA of the CDR3 is TGTGCCTGTGACAGCTGGGGGCCCTACCTCTCCTGGGACACCCGACAGATGTTTTTC. This gives the protein CACDSWGPYLSWDTRQMFF.

In this sample, this clone turned up a few times. The chain has TRAV38-2/DV8 and TRDJ1; 11 bases align to TRDD3. V shed 3 bases, J shed 0 bases, and the junction held 13 bases outside the gene matches. Germline-derived CDR1 and CDR2 are TSESDYY and QEAYKQQN. This CDR3 contains 19 residues. The CDR3 coding sequence is TGTGCTTATAGGAAACCCTTCGGCTGGGGGATACCCGACACCGATAAACTCATCTTT. Translation: CAYRKPFGWGIPDTDKLIF.

The rearrangement links TRDV2 to TRDJ3, with 10 bases fitting TRDD3. The CDR3 length is 19 residues. V lost 1 base, J lost 2 bases, and 7 bases stayed unmatched. Germline loops: CDR1 GEAIGNYY, CDR2 EKD. The CDR3 coding sequence is TGTGCCTGTGACACGATTGGGGGATACAGGGCCTGGGACACCCGACAGATGTTTTTC. Translated, it gives CACDTIGGYRAWDTRQMFF.

The chain has TRDV1 and TRDJ3; 8 nucleotides match TRDD3. The CDR3 extends over 21 amino acids. Germline V CDR1 and CDR2: TSWWSYY, QGS. V was pared by 0 bases and J by 0 bases, with 10 bases of the junction left unmatched. The CDR3 DNA sequence: TGTGCTCTTGGGGAACTATCCCACTGGGGGTCGACCTCCTGGGACACCCGACAGATGTTTTTC. Translation gives CALGELSHWGSTSWDTRQMFF.

Relative to its sample, this clone is medium-sized (0.01 to 0.1%). The V call is TRDV2, the J call TRDJ3, with 12 bases aligning to TRDD3. V was clipped by 0 bases and J by 5 bases; unmatched bases: 10. Germline V gene sequence: CDR1 GEAIGNYY, CDR2 EKD. The CDR3 sequence is 20 residues long. The CDR3 region has the DNA TGTGCCTGTGACACCCTACTGGGGGATACCTCGGGGAGGGACACCCGACAGATGTTTTTC. This sequence encodes CACDTLLGDTSGRDTRQMFF.

For this clone: This sequence may be a read error, since a much larger clone differs from it by one base. Other DNA sequences in the same sample also yield this CDR3. The chain has TRAV29/DV5 and TRDJ1; D may be TRDD2 (7 bases). This CDR3 is built from 16 residues. The germline gives CDR1 NSMFDY, CDR2 ISSIKDK. CDR3 nucleotides: TGTGCAGCCAGCGGGGTTCCTACTTTACTGGGATCCGTACTCATCTTT. The encoded protein is CAASGVPTLLGSVLIF.

This clone was seen only a few times. This chain connects TRDV1 to TRDJ1, with 7 bases that match TRDD3. Germline CDR1 reads TSWWSYY; CDR2 reads QGS. Losses at the gene ends were 3 bases for V and 7 bases for J; bases not matched to a gene: 14. The CDR3 length is 16 residues. The chain's CDR3 is CALGDSLPSTGAKLIF. CDR3 bases: TGTGCTCTTGGGGACTCTCTTCCCTCTACTGGGGCTAAACTCATCTTT.

By share, this clone counts as large. The chain has TRDV1 and TRDJ1; the match to TRDD3 covers 8 bases. V shed 2 bases and J 0 bases; nucleotides not matched to a gene: 17. The CDR3 sequence is 20 residues long. Germline CDR1 is TSWWSYY and CDR2 is QGS. CDR3 sequence: CALGERRGWVLLGDTDKLIF. In DNA form, the CDR3 reads TGTGCTCTTGGGGAAAGGCGGGGATGGGTCCTACTGGGGGACACCGATAAACTCATCTTT.

Concerning this clone itself: This sequence is one base from a far larger clone and is likely a read error. V usage is TRDV2 and J usage is TRDJ3; TRDD3 agrees at 13 bases. Germline V gene data show CDR1 as GEAIGNYY and CDR2 as EKD. This CDR3 has 20 residues. The CDR3 reads CACDKVLGDTRSWNTRQMFF. CDR3 in DNA: TGTGCCTGTGACAAAGTACTGGGGGATACGCGCTCCTGGAACACCCGACAGATGTTTTTC.

This clone is labeled large. J is TRDJ1 and V is TRDV2; the match to TRDD3 covers 11 bases. The germline V gene has CDR1 GEAIGNYY and CDR2 EKD. This CDR3 spans 16 amino acids. Trimming cost V 1 base and J 0 bases; bases outside gene matches: 3. The CDR3 DNA is TGTGCCTGTGACACGGTGGGGGATACGTACACCGATAAACTCATCTTT. Translation: CACDTVGDTYTDKLIF.

As for this clone: Given a far larger clone just one base away, this is likely a sequencing read error. Other nucleotide sequences from this sample produce the same CDR3. The rearrangement joins TRDV2 to TRDJ3, with D possibly TRDD3 on 5 matching bases. This CDR3 is 13 amino acids long. Germline values: CDR1 GEAIGNYY, CDR2 EKD. This CDR3 reads CAWGSWDTRQMFF. CDR3 nucleotides: TGTGCCTGGGGATCCTGGGACACCCGACAGATGTTTTTT.

Note on this clone: A much larger clonotype is one base distant, so this may be a read error. The chain is built from TRDV1 and TRDJ2; 13 bases match TRDD3. Trimming cost V 4 bases and J 4 bases; bases outside gene matches: 27. Germline V gene sequence: CDR1 TSWWSYY, CDR2 QGS. CDR3 length: 24 amino acids. The chain's CDR3 is CALGAGPSVSGRYWGIRPTAQLFF. For the CDR3, the DNA is TGTGCTCTTGGGGCGGGGCCTTCCGTATCCGGGAGGTACTGGGGGATACGGCCGACAGCACAACTCTTCTTT.

This clone is classed as large. The J gene is TRDJ2, the V gene TRDV1; 13 bases are shared with TRDD3. The germline gives CDR1 TSWWSYY, CDR2 QGS. After removal of 4 bases from V and 4 bases from J, the junction contained 27 bases not matched to a gene. The CDR3 covers 24 residues. CDR3 sequence: CALGAGPSVSGGYWGIRPTAQLFF. CDR3 coding DNA: TGTGCTCTTGGGGCGGGGCCTTCCGTATCCGGGGGGTACTGGGGGATACGGCCGACAGCACAACTCTTCTTT.

As for this clone: A read error likely explains this, since a far larger clone differs by one base. The rearrangement joins TRAV38-2/DV8 to TRDJ2; TRDD3 is a possible D gene (6 bases). The CDR3 is 20 amino acids. The germline gives CDR1 TSESDYY, CDR2 QEAYKQQN. CDR3 sequence reads: CAYRSAIAGIGAALTAQPFF. The CDR3 DNA sequence: TGTGCTTATAGGAGCGCGATCGCGGGGATCGGGGCGGCTTTGACAGCACAACCCTTCTTT.

Regarding this clone: A much larger clonotype is one base distant, so this may be a read error. The chain links TRDV2 to TRDJ1; 8 bases align to TRDD3. CDR1 and CDR2 from the germline V gene are GEAIGNYY and EKD. There are 21 residues in the CDR3. The V gene end was trimmed by 0 bases and the J gene end by 3 bases; junction bases not matched to a gene: 23. CDR3 DNA sequence: TGTGCCTGTGACACCTTAGATTCCCCTTCGTACTGGGGGTCCAACTCCGATAAACTCATCTTT. Protein product: CACDTLDSPSYWGSNSDKLIF.

This clone is labeled medium-sized (0.01 to 0.1%). The chain recombines TRDV2 with TRDJ3; no reliable D call. The CDR3 contains 18 residues. Germline loops: CDR1 GEAIGNYY, CDR2 EKD. Trimming removed 0 bases from V and 0 bases from J, with 11 bases in between. CDR3 nucleotide sequence: TGTGCCTGTGACACCGGTCACCCCTACTCCTGGGACACCCGACAGATGTTTTTC. This translates into CACDTGHPYSWDTRQMFF.

This rearrangement joins TRDV1 to TRDJ1; 7 bases map to TRDD3. The ends lost 1 base at V and 1 base at J; junction bases unmatched: 27. Germline CDR1 is TSWWSYY and CDR2 is QGS. This CDR3 is built from 23 residues. CDR3 loop: CALGEPPALLNYWGRDVTDKLIF. For the CDR3, the DNA is TGTGCTCTTGGGGAACCACCAGCCCTTCTTAACTACTGGGGACGAGACGTCACCGATAAACTCATCTTT.